This T cell receptor (beta chain) was retrieved from a study of T cells in localized non-small cell lung cancer. General study findings and limits: Only one tumor region was sequenced, so heterogeneity remains possible. Adjacent lung exhibited a median of 57 among the 100 most abundant tumor clones. T cell clonality was highest in uninvolved adjacent lung, above tumor. Among blood samples, higher T cell density accompanied longer overall survival.

Here immunoSEQ multiplex PCR was the method, and the copy in TCRdb shows in-frame clones only, minus some. The sample lists about 34,000 clones, roughly 93% seen once, with 7% to 9% in the top ten. In the case of this clone: The antigen remains undetermined.

V was shortened by 2 bases and J by 5 bases, with 16 bases between the two germline ends. Germline V gene data show CDR1 as MNHNY and CDR2 as SVGAGI (reference sequence). The CDR3 is 15 amino acids. Sequenced here: peripheral blood, sampled before any cancer treatment. The chain has TRBV6-6 and TRBJ2-7, with D perhaps TRBD1 (6 bases). The sequence derives from a female donor over 55 with stage I lung adenocarcinoma. The CDR3 DNA reads as TGTGCCAGCAGTTACCGCCGGGACATGACGCACGAGCAGTACTTC. Amino acid sequence: CASSYRRDMTHEQYF.